One and the same sample provided the 25 T cell receptor beta chains below, sequenced in a study of cytomegalovirus exposure and HLA in healthy donors. PCR employed 60 Vbeta and 13 Jbeta primers. Profiling relied on immunoSEQ multiplex PCR, and the TCRdb table lists in-frame clones only, not all of them. The table lists 30,000 to 40,000 clones, 90% of them singletons, with under 3.5% in the top ten. What was sequenced was PBMCs. These receptors all come from a young woman in good health and CMV-seronegative.

The CDR3 DNA follows: TGTGCCAGCAGCCCGACATACTTAATGGACAGGGGTCTACCCTACGAGCAGTACTTC. Residues: CASSPTYLMDRGLPYEQYF. The chain employs TRBV5-6 and TRBJ2-7; 9 bases are a match to TRBD1. This CDR3 is 19 amino acids long. V dropped 4 bases and J dropped 2; count of bases not matched to a gene: 19. Looked up from germline, CDR1 is SGHDT and CDR2 is YYEEEE.

This rearrangement joins TRBV13 to TRBJ2-5; possible D gene TRBD1, 5 bases. The germline V gene encodes CDR1 PRHDT and CDR2 FYEKMQ (reference sequence). V lost 1 base to trimming and J lost 5 bases, with 8 bases between them. The CDR3 runs to 13 residues. CDR3 in DNA: TGTGCCAGCAGCTTAGAAGGGGTGGAGACCCAGTACTTC. It translates to CASSLEGVETQYF.

The chain combines TRBV28 with TRBJ1-1, with D unclear. The germline CDR1 and CDR2 sequences are MDHEN and SYDVKM. The CDR3 has 12 amino acids. Trimming shortened V by 5 bases and J by 1 base, and 5 bases separated the two germline ends. CDR3 amino acids: CASSKQNTEAFF. The CDR3 coding sequence is TGTGCCAGCAGTAAGCAGAACACTGAAGCTTTCTTT.

The chain uses TRBV9 and TRBJ2-2; no firm D call. The CDR3 loop spans 14 amino acids. V was pared by 0 bases and J by 1 base, with 4 bases between. Germline CDR1 and CDR2: SGDLS and YYNGEE. The CDR3 is CASSVGGNTGELFF. CDR3 DNA: TGTGCCAGCAGCGTAGGAGGGAACACCGGGGAGCTGTTTTTT.

The gene calls are TRBV28 and TRBJ1-4; D perhaps matches TRBD1 (6 bases). This CDR3 has 16 residues. Germline CDR1 and CDR2: MDHEN and SYDVKM. Trimming shortened V by 6 bases and J by 0 bases, and 14 bases separated the two germline ends. The CDR3 nucleotides are TGTGCCAGCAGCCCCGGGTGGACAGCAACTAATGAAAAACTGTTTTTT. This codes for CASSPGWTATNEKLFF.

The chain carries TRBV28 and TRBJ2-1, with D possibly TRBD2 on 5 matching bases. The germline CDR1 and CDR2 sequences are MDHEN and SYDVKM. The V end lost 2 bases, the J end lost 5 bases, and 10 bases lay between the germline ends. This CDR3 is 14 amino acids long. CDR3 in amino acids: CASSLGSSNNEQFF. CDR3 coding DNA: TGTGCCAGCAGTTTAGGGAGTAGCAACAATGAGCAGTTCTTC.

This clone has just a few counts. The V call is TRBV29-1, the J call TRBJ2-5; weak D call: TRBD1 (5 bases). Germline V gene sequence: CDR1 SQVTM, CDR2 ANQGSEA. This CDR3 contains 13 residues. V was shortened by 2 bases and J by 3 bases, with 10 bases between the two germline ends. Written as DNA, the CDR3 is TGCAGCGTTGAAAGGGGTCGTGAAGAGACCCAGTACTTC. This sequence encodes CSVERGREETQYF. The whole variable domain, filled in from reference TRBV29-1 and TRBJ2-5, reads SAVISQKPSRDICQRGTSLTIQCQVDSQVTMMFWYRQQPGQSLTLIATANQGSEATYESGFVIDKFPISRPNLTFSTLTVSNMSPEDSSIYLCSVERGREETQYFGPGTRLLVL.

The rearrangement joins TRBV19 to TRBJ2-3, with 8 nucleotides matching TRBD1. The CDR3 contains 19 residues. The junction had 22 bases not matched to a gene; V was cut back by 3 bases and J by 8 bases. The V gene's germline CDR1 is LNHDA and CDR2 SQIVND (reference sequence). The CDR3 here is CASSIRPGQGVWEYGTQYF. In nucleotides, the CDR3 is TGTGCCAGTAGTATCCGCCCCGGACAGGGAGTATGGGAATATGGTACGCAGTATTTT. The whole variable domain, filled in from reference TRBV19 and TRBJ2-3, reads DGGITQSPKYLFRKEGQNVTLSCEQNLNHDAMYWYRQDPGQGLRLIYYSQIVNDFQKGDIAEGYSVSREKKESFPLTVTSAQKNPTAFYLCASSIRPGQGVWEYGTQYFGPGTRLTVL.

This chain joins TRBV4-1 and TRBJ2-5; 8 nucleotides agree with TRBD2. This CDR3 has 15 amino acids. Germline lookup yields CDR1 MGHRA and CDR2 YSYEKL. After removal of 2 bases from V and 4 bases from J, the junction contained 6 bases not matched to a gene. CDR3 DNA sequence: TGCGCCAGCAGCCAAATTGGCCTAGCGGGAGAGACCCAGTACTTC. Translated, it gives CASSQIGLAGETQYF.

The gene calls are TRBV7-2 and TRBJ1-3; possibly TRBD1 for D (5 bases). The ends were cut back, 1 base at V and 2 bases at J, with 9 bases in the middle. Germline values: CDR1 SGHTA, CDR2 FQGNSA. The CDR3 has 15 residues. DNA for the CDR3: TGTGCCAGCAGCTTAGATATAGGGGCTGGAAACACCATATATTTT. Translation gives CASSLDIGAGNTIYF.

The chain uses TRBV27 and TRBJ2-5, with D unresolved. The V gene lost 8 bases and the J gene lost 2 bases, with 12 bases spanning the gap. From germline, CDR1 is MNHEY and CDR2 SMNVEV (reference sequence). There are 13 residues in the CDR3. CDR3 sequence reads: CASRTYNQETQYF. CDR3 coding DNA: TGTGCCAGCCGAACATACAATCAAGAGACCCAGTACTTC.

The V call is TRBV19, the J call TRBJ2-1; 8 bases map to TRBD2. Germline CDR1 and CDR2: LNHDA and SQIVND (reference sequence). The V gene end was trimmed by 5 bases and the J gene end by 9 bases; junction bases not matched to a gene: 15. The CDR3 has 16 amino acids. The DNA for the CDR3 is TGTGCCAGTAGTCACTCCGGGACTAGAGGGCTTGGTGAGCAGTTCTTC. This sequence encodes CASSHSGTRGLGEQFF.

The rearrangement links TRBV4-3 to TRBJ2-1; TRBD1 aligns across 8 bases. CDR1 is LGHNA and CDR2 is YSLEER in the germline V gene. The CDR3 covers 17 residues. V dropped 0 bases and J dropped 3; count of bases not matched to a gene: 7. As DNA, the CDR3 is TGCGCCAGCAGCCAAGATCTAGGACAGGGATTCTACAATGAGCAGTTCTTC. It is translated as CASSQDLGQGFYNEQFF.

In the case of this clone: At one of its ends the junction is not consistent with the germline gene, which may arise from a read error. The gene calls are TRBV28 and TRBJ1-2; D remains ambiguous. The CDR3 runs to 16 residues. CDR1 MDHEN and CDR2 SYDVKM come from the germline V gene. CDR3 sequence: CASSQLPGLTKYGYTF. The CDR3 nucleotides are TGTGCCAGCAGTCAACTCCCGGGTCTAACTAAGTATGGCTACACCTTC.

The chain has TRBV6-5 and TRBJ1-3; unclear D gene. V was pared by 6 bases and J by 4 bases, with 16 bases between. This CDR3 spans 15 amino acids. The V gene's germline CDR1 is MNHEY and CDR2 SVGAGI. This chain's CDR3 is CASSRVGGAGNTIYF. In nucleotides, the CDR3 is TGTGCCAGCAGCCGAGTCGGCGGCGCGGGAAACACCATATATTTT.

The chain combines TRBV5-4 with TRBJ2-6, with D possibly being TRBD1 (6 bases). The V end lost 4 bases, the J end lost 0 bases, and 14 bases lay between the germline ends. This CDR3 is 17 amino acids long. Germline CDR1 is SGHNT and CDR2 is YYREEE (reference sequence). CDR3 nucleotides: TGTGCCAGCAGCAGGGGGACCCTTGTCTCTGGGGCCAACGTCCTGACTTTC. It codes for CASSRGTLVSGANVLTF.

The V call is TRBV28, the J call TRBJ2-7, with 12 bases identical to TRBD1. V trimming: 4 bases; J trimming: 5 bases; junction bases outside the gene matches: 6. The CDR3 covers 15 residues. Germline V gene data show CDR1 as MDHEN and CDR2 as SYDVKM. The CDR3 region has the DNA TGTGCCAGCAGTTCTACCGGGACAGGGGGCAACGAGCAGTACTTC. This sequence encodes CASSSTGTGGNEQYF.

This chain connects TRBV5-4 to TRBJ1-2; possible D gene TRBD1, 6 bases. V lost 4 bases to trimming and J lost 7 bases, with 23 bases between them. The CDR3 runs 16 residues. The germline CDR1 and CDR2 sequences are SGHNT and YYREEE (reference sequence). The DNA of the CDR3 is TGTGCCAGCAGCACGCCCGCATATCGGGGGGCGAGTGGCTACACCTTC. Amino acids: CASSTPAYRGASGYTF.

The CDR3 bases are TGTGCCAGCAGCTCGGGGGGCGGAAACTATGGCTACACCTTC. This gives the protein CASSSGGGNYGYTF. The chain recombines TRBV7-3 with TRBJ1-2; tentative D call: TRBD1 (6 bases). The CDR3 spans 14 residues. Trimming removed 4 bases at V and 2 bases at J, with 11 bases between. Germline loops: CDR1 SGHTA, CDR2 FQGTGA.

V and J are TRBV5-6 and TRBJ1-1, with 8 bases aligning to TRBD1. Germline trimming cut 4 bases from V and 10 bases from J; bases unmatched to any gene: 6. The CDR3 has 12 amino acids. Per germline, CDR1 SGHDT and CDR2 YYEEEE. This chain's CDR3 is CASSPGQGRAFF. For the CDR3, the DNA is TGTGCCAGCAGCCCTGGACAGGGAAGAGCTTTCTTT.

The rearrangement uses TRBV2 and TRBJ2-3; unclear D gene. The CDR3 extends over 11 amino acids. Germline CDR1 is SNHLY and CDR2 is FYNNEI. V was trimmed by 5 bases and J by 10 bases, leaving 10 bases between them. CDR3 coding DNA: TGTGCCAGCAGTCCTAGATGGTCGCAGTATTTT. Protein: CASSPRWSQYF. The full variable domain, with the rest looked up from reference TRBV2 and TRBJ2-3, is EPEVTQTPSHQVTQMGQEVILRCVPISNHLYFYWYRQILGQKVEFLVSFYNNEISEKSEIFDDQFSVERPDGSNFTLKIRSTKLEDSAMYFCASSPRWSQYFGPGTRLTVL.

Only one count was recorded for this clone. The rearrangement links TRBV5-6 to TRBJ2-7; a weak D match, TRBD2 (6 bases). The V gene lost 4 bases and the J gene lost 5 bases, with 19 bases spanning the gap. There are 15 residues in the CDR3. Germline V gene sequence: CDR1 SGHDT, CDR2 YYEEEE. The CDR3 loop reads CASSNQRARSDEQYF. DNA of the CDR3: TGTGCCAGCAGCAATCAGCGGGCGAGGTCCGACGAGCAGTACTTC.

The V gene is TRBV7-3, the J gene TRBJ1-4; possible D gene TRBD1, 5 bases. V gave up 5 bases and J gave up 7 bases, with 11 bases separating them. This CDR3 comprises 13 residues. Germline CDR1 is SGHTA and CDR2 is FQGTGA. The CDR3 DNA sequence: TGTGCCAGCAGCCCCAGGGCCGGTGAAAAACTGTTTTTT. It translates to CASSPRAGEKLFF.

This chain joins TRBV5-1 and TRBJ2-7, with D tentatively TRBD1 (6 bases). The CDR3 covers 15 residues. Looked up from germline, CDR1 is SGHRS and CDR2 is YFSETQ. V was shortened by 0 bases and J by 4 bases, with 14 bases between the two germline ends. CDR3 coding DNA: TGCGCCAGCAGCTTGGTGCCAACACAGGGATACGAGCAGTACTTC. This translates into CASSLVPTQGYEQYF.

The chain uses TRBV30 and TRBJ1-4, with 9 positions matching TRBD1. Germline V gives CDR1 GTSNPN, CDR2 SVGIG (reference sequence). The CDR3 totals 15 residues. J was trimmed by 4 bases and V by 0 bases; bases with no gene match: 3. In nucleotides, the CDR3 is TGTGCCTGGAGTGTGGGACAGGGCTATAATGAAAAACTGTTTTTT. It specifies CAWSVGQGYNEKLFF.